These 28 T cell receptor beta chains share one sample of origin, sequenced in a study of a mutant IDH1 vaccine in newly diagnosed glioma. Documented time point: baseline, week 1 (first vaccination visit). The treatment here: pre-vaccination baseline after standard-of-care therapy. Method: immunoSEQ multiplex PCR; TCRdb's copy keeps in-frame clones and lacks some. In the table there are 60,000 to 75,000 clones, more than 65% of which are singletons. The sample consisted of PBMCs, taken from a glioma patient treated with radiotherapy, temozolomide or both. The receptors stem from a man aged 45-65 years with glioma.

This chain connects TRBV18 to TRBJ1-5; TRBD1 is a possible D gene (5 bases). The length of the CDR3 is 17 residues. The V gene lost 0 bases and the J gene lost 0 bases, with 12 bases spanning the gap. Looked up from germline, CDR1 is KGHSH and CDR2 is LQKENI. This CDR3 reads CASSPPSPGLSNQPQHF. For the CDR3, the DNA is TGTGCCAGCTCACCACCATCCCCGGGGCTTAGCAATCAGCCCCAGCATTTT.

The chain employs TRBV28 and TRBJ2-7; 12 positions match TRBD2. Trimming cost V 7 bases and J 2 bases; bases outside gene matches: 3. The CDR3 spans 14 residues. Germline V gives CDR1 MDHEN, CDR2 SYDVKM. CDR3 nucleotides: TGTGCCAGCAAACTAGCGGGGGGAGCCTACGAGCAGTACTTC. This sequence encodes CASKLAGGAYEQYF.

V and J are TRBV5-4 and TRBJ2-3; the D is unclear. V lost 4 bases, J lost 6 bases, and 9 bases lay in between. The CDR3 runs to 12 residues. Per germline, CDR1 SGHNT and CDR2 YYREEE (reference sequence). CDR3 DNA: TGTGCCAGCAGCCGTTCCCGTGATACGCAGTATTTT. Amino acids: CASSRSRDTQYF. Supplemented by reference TRBV5-4 and TRBJ2-3, the full variable domain reads ETGVTQSPTHLIKTRGQQVTLRCSSQSGHNTVSWYQQALGQGPQFIFQYYREEENGRGNFPPRFSGLQFPNYSSELNVNALELDDSALYLCASSRSRDTQYFGPGTRLTVL.

The chain uses TRBV19 and TRBJ2-3; no clear D gene. The V gene lost 5 bases and the J gene lost 6 bases, with 6 bases spanning the gap. Germline CDR1 LNHDA, CDR2 SQIVND (reference sequence). The CDR3 covers 11 residues. Written as DNA, the CDR3 is TGTGCCAGTAGTGCACGGGATACGCAGTATTTT. Its translation is CASSARDTQYF.

This rearrangement joins TRBV2 to TRBJ1-1; D is undetermined. Per the germline V gene, CDR1 is SNHLY and CDR2 is FYNNEI. The CDR3 is 11 residues long. V was pared by 7 bases and J by 0 bases, with 3 bases between. The CDR3 DNA reads TGTGCCAGCAATCTGAACACTGAAGCTTTCTTT. Translating it yields CASNLNTEAFF.

A remark on this clone: Other DNA sequences of this sample code for an identical CDR3. V gene TRBV9 combines with J gene TRBJ2-2; 10 positions match TRBD1. CDR1 and CDR2 from the germline V gene are SGDLS and YYNGEE. This CDR3 contains 15 residues. V lost 4 bases, J lost 4 bases, and 4 bases stayed unmatched. This CDR3 reads CASSSGQGVTGELFF. For the CDR3, the DNA is TGTGCCAGCAGCAGCGGACAGGGGGTCACCGGGGAGCTGTTTTTT.

This chain uses TRBV7-9 with TRBJ2-2, with D perhaps matching TRBD1 or TRBD2 (5 bases each). Trimming left V 7 bases short and J 4 bases short, with 13 bases between. CDR3 length equals 14 residues. Germline-derived CDR1 and CDR2 are SEHNR and FQNEAQ (reference sequence). This CDR3 reads CASNLGEGTGELFF. In DNA form, the CDR3 reads TGTGCCAGCAACTTGGGGGAAGGCACCGGGGAGCTGTTTTTT.

The chain has TRBV19 and TRBJ1-1, with D unresolved. The germline V and J ends were trimmed by 3 bases and 8 bases, with 7 bases remaining between them. Germline V lookup: CDR1 LNHDA, CDR2 SQIVND (reference sequence). The CDR3 length is 11 residues. Here the CDR3 reads CASSMRAEAFF. The CDR3 coding sequence is TGTGCCAGTAGTATGAGGGCCGAAGCTTTCTTT.

The table lists this clone with a few counts. The chain recombines TRBV11-2 with TRBJ2-7; D is ambiguous. CDR3 length: 12 amino acids. With 5 bases removed from V and 6 bases from J, the gap between germline ends came to 11 bases. Per the germline V gene, CDR1 is SGHAT and CDR2 is FQNNGV. The CDR3 is CASSQPGSEQYF. The CDR3 region has the DNA TGTGCCAGCAGCCAGCCCGGGTCCGAGCAGTACTTC.

This chain joins TRBV10-3 and TRBJ1-5; unclear D gene. The ends were cut back, 0 bases at V and 0 bases at J, with 12 bases in the middle. This CDR3 region has 17 residues. Germline CDR1 reads ENHRY; CDR2 reads SYGVKD. The CDR3 here is CAISESITVYSNQPQHF. The CDR3 nucleotides are TGTGCCATCAGTGAGTCGATAACGGTGTATAGCAATCAGCCCCAGCATTTT.

This chain connects TRBV14 to TRBJ2-7; a weak D match, TRBD2 (6 bases). V lost 4 bases to trimming and J lost 1 base, with 8 bases between them. Germline CDR1 is SGHDN and CDR2 is FVKESK. The CDR3 contains 13 residues. The CDR3 is CASSPGLSYEQYF. CDR3 nucleotides: TGTGCCAGCAGCCCGGGACTTTCCTACGAGCAGTACTTC. Combining the CDR3 with reference TRBV14 and TRBJ2-7 gives the whole variable domain EAGVTQFPSHSVIEKGQTVTLRCDPISGHDNLYWYRRVMGKEIKFLLHFVKESKQDESGMPNNRFLAERTGGTYSTLKVQPAELEDSGVYFCASSPGLSYEQYFGPGTRLTVT.

The chain combines TRBV6-6 with TRBJ1-3, with D unresolved. This CDR3 is built from 16 residues. CDR1 and CDR2 (germline): MNHNY, SVGAGI (reference sequence). Trimming took off 1 base at V and 0 bases at J, with 10 bases between the two ends. The CDR3 loop reads CASSYLRRVSGNTIYF. The CDR3 nucleotides are TGTGCCAGCAGTTACTTGCGACGCGTCTCTGGAAACACCATATATTTT.

The chain recombines TRBV4-3 with TRBJ2-7, with 7 bases that match TRBD1. V dropped 0 bases and J dropped 4; count of bases not matched to a gene: 3. Germline values: CDR1 LGHNA, CDR2 YSLEER. This CDR3 is built from 14 residues. CDR3 nucleotide sequence: TGCGCCAGCAGCCAAGAGACAGGGACGTACGAGCAGTACTTC. This translates into CASSQETGTYEQYF.

The chain carries TRBV9 and TRBJ1-1, with TRBD1 as a possible D gene (5 bases). The CDR3 runs to 14 residues. Germline V lookup: CDR1 SGDLS, CDR2 YYNGEE. Trimming removed 6 bases from V and 6 bases from J, with 18 bases in between. The CDR3 DNA reads as TGTGCCAGCACTGGGGGAGGGTTTAATCCTGAAGCTTTCTTT. Residues: CASTGGGFNPEAFF.

The rearrangement joins TRBV6-5 to TRBJ1-2; tentatively, D is TRBD1 (5 bases). CDR1 is MNHEY, CDR2 SVGAGI, per germline. V was clipped by 4 bases and J by 4 bases, with 16 bases between them. The CDR3 has 15 amino acids. The CDR3 nucleotides are TGTGCCAGCAGTTCCCTTGGAGAGGGGTCCTATGGCTACACCTTC. Amino acids: CASSSLGEGSYGYTF.

The CDR3 DNA sequence: TGTGCCTGCCAAGGACAGGGGGCCCACGAGCAGTACTTC. It translates to CACQGQGAHEQYF. The chain joins TRBV30 to TRBJ2-7; 11 nucleotides match TRBD1. Looked up from germline, CDR1 is GTSNPN and CDR2 is SVGIG (reference sequence). J was trimmed by 5 bases and V by 6 bases; bases with no gene match: 6. This CDR3 has 13 amino acids. The variable domain in full, with the rest retrieved from reference TRBV30 and TRBJ2-7, is SQTIHQWPATLVQPVGSPLSLECTVEGTSNPNLYWYRQAAGRGLQLLFYSVGIGQISSEVPQNLSASRPQDRQFILSSKKLLLSDSGFYLCACQGQGAHEQYFGPGTRLTVT.

V is TRBV2 and J is TRBJ2-7; the D is unclear. Deletions cut 4 bases from V and 0 bases from J, with 13 bases between. Germline CDR1 is SNHLY and CDR2 is FYNNEI. This CDR3 region has 15 residues. CDR3 sequence: CASSGVEVSSYEQYF. CDR3 bases: TGTGCCAGCAGTGGAGTGGAAGTTAGCTCCTACGAGCAGTACTTC. Full variable domain (missing parts from reference TRBV2 and TRBJ2-7): EPEVTQTPSHQVTQMGQEVILRCVPISNHLYFYWYRQILGQKVEFLVSFYNNEISEKSEIFDDQFSVERPDGSNFTLKIRSTKLEDSAMYFCASSGVEVSSYEQYFGPGTRLTVT.

This chain links TRBV6-1 with TRBJ1-1; D is unclear. With 3 bases removed from V and 4 bases from J, the gap between germline ends came to 9 bases. Germline V gives CDR1 MNHNS, CDR2 SASEGT. The CDR3 extends over 13 amino acids. The CDR3 reads CASSEMDGTEAFF. The DNA of the CDR3 is TGTGCCAGCAGTGAGATGGATGGCACTGAAGCTTTCTTT.

V and J are TRBV20-1 and TRBJ1-2, with 7 bases that match TRBD1. The CDR3 totals 11 residues. Germline V CDR1 and CDR2: DFQATT, SNEGSKA (reference sequence). The ends lost 3 bases at V and 5 bases at J; junction bases unmatched: 0. DNA for the CDR3: TGCAGTGCTAGGACAGGGTATGGCTACACCTTC. It codes for CSARTGYGYTF.

This sequence joins TRBV6-5 and TRBJ1-4; D gene uncertain. Trimming left V 4 bases short and J 2 bases short, with 11 bases between. Germline values: CDR1 MNHEY, CDR2 SVGAGI. There are 15 residues in the CDR3. The CDR3, as DNA: TGTGCCAGCAGTTCGAGGACCGACACTAATGAAAAACTGTTTTTT. Amino acid sequence: CASSSRTDTNEKLFF.

Concerning this clone itself: Other DNA sequences in this sample translate to the same CDR3. The chain combines TRBV29-1 with TRBJ1-1; 7 nucleotides line up with TRBD1. The CDR3 consists of 12 residues. The V gene's germline CDR1 is SQVTM and CDR2 ANQGSEA. V shed 6 bases and J 1 base; nucleotides not matched to a gene: 2. The CDR3 DNA follows: TGCAGCGTCCGGACAGGGAACACTGAAGCTTTCTTT. Translation gives CSVRTGNTEAFF.

V and J are TRBV6-1 and TRBJ1-1, with 8 bases identical to TRBD1. After removal of 7 bases from V and 1 base from J, the junction contained 5 bases not matched to a gene. In germline, CDR1 is MNHNS, CDR2 SASEGT. The CDR3 is 14 amino acids. The CDR3 bases are TGTGCCAGCATTATCGGACAGGGGAACACTGAAGCTTTCTTT. Translating it yields CASIIGQGNTEAFF.

The V gene is TRBV5-1, the J gene TRBJ1-6; D remains ambiguous. The length of the CDR3 is 14 residues. Germline CDR1 and CDR2: SGHRS and YFSETQ. V lost 0 bases and J 9 bases, leaving 10 bases between the germline ends. This CDR3 reads CASSLEAGTSPLHF. The CDR3, as DNA: TGCGCCAGCAGCTTGGAGGCAGGAACTTCACCCCTCCACTTT.

This clone appeared once. The chain carries TRBV6-5 and TRBJ1-3, with D maybe TRBD1 (5 bases). CDR1 is MNHEY and CDR2 is SVGAGI in the germline V gene. This CDR3 spans 14 amino acids. Trimming shortened V by 9 bases and J by 0 bases, and 12 bases separated the two germline ends. CDR3 protein: CASRDVSSGNTIYF. In nucleotides, the CDR3 is TGTGCCAGTCGGGACGTCTCCTCTGGAAACACCATATATTTT.

This clone was detected a few times. J is TRBJ1-5 and V is TRBV15; D gene ambiguous. The germline V and J ends were trimmed by 1 base and 7 bases, with 8 bases remaining between them. The CDR3 consists of 13 residues. Germline CDR1 is LNHNV and CDR2 is YYDKDF (reference sequence). The CDR3 nucleotides are TGTGCCACCAGCAGAGGGGGAGCGCAGCCCCAGCATTTT. Its translation is CATSRGGAQPQHF.

The genes are TRBV4-3 and TRBJ1-5, with D tentatively TRBD1 (5 bases). Germline lookup yields CDR1 LGHNA and CDR2 YSLEER. V lost 0 bases, J lost 4 bases, and 10 bases lay in between. The CDR3 consists of 15 residues. The CDR3 reads CASSQDPGLNQPQHF. The CDR3 bases are TGCGCCAGCAGCCAAGATCCAGGGTTGAATCAGCCCCAGCATTTT.

The V call is TRBV6-5, the J call TRBJ1-4; tentatively, D is TRBD1 (6 bases). V lost 6 bases and J lost 10, with 15 bases in between. Germline V gene lookup returns CDR1 MNHEY and CDR2 SVGAGI. The CDR3 has 13 residues. As DNA, the CDR3 is TGTGCCAGCAGAGGGGGAAACGGTGGAAAACTGTTTTTT. Translating it yields CASRGGNGGKLFF.

The chain combines TRBV5-4 with TRBJ2-1; possibly TRBD2 for D (6 bases). This CDR3 region has 13 residues. Germline CDR1 SGHNT, CDR2 YYREEE (reference sequence). With 4 bases removed from V and 5 bases from J, the gap between germline ends came to 10 bases. In DNA, the CDR3 is TGTGCCAGCAGCGTGGCGGGGCACAATGAGCAGTTCTTC. Translating it yields CASSVAGHNEQFF. Filled out from reference TRBV5-4 and TRBJ2-1, the complete variable domain reads ETGVTQSPTHLIKTRGQQVTLRCSSQSGHNTVSWYQQALGQGPQFIFQYYREEENGRGNFPPRFSGLQFPNYSSELNVNALELDDSALYLCASSVAGHNEQFFGPGTRLTVL.